Listed below are T cell receptor beta chains from one sample, sequenced in a study of blood T cell repertoires in COVID-19. TCRdb keeps only in-frame clones here, not all; method: immunoSEQ multiplex PCR. The sample consists of around 90,000 clones, 80% of them appearing once. Sample: peripheral blood. Receptors originate from a human donor in a cohort sampled during active COVID-19. Each CDR3 is given without its conserved first and last residue.

V: TRBV18; CDR3: ASSPQGNQPQH
V: TRBV19; CDR3: ASSAQAGPYEQY
V: TRBV19; CDR3: ASSPSPTPDTQY
V: TRBV2; CDR3: ASSASVNSNQPQH
V: TRBV11-2; CDR3: ASSPTGAGNTIY
V: TRBV19; CDR3: ASSIRQGDGYT
V: TRBV10-2; CDR3: ASSPRGQGRGEQY
V: TRBV11-2; CDR3: ASSSPAGAAYEQY
V: TRBV3-1/TRBV3-2; CDR3: ASAGQGRGGYT
V: TRBV27; CDR3: ASSLATPDRSYGYT
V: TRBV20-1; CDR3: SASKQGTNSPLH
V: TRBV3-1/TRBV3-2; CDR3: ASSQVRGSTEAF
V: TRBV5-6; CDR3: ASSFNGVTGYEQY
V: TRBV30; CDR3: AWRYFSGRGSYEQY
V: TRBV10-3; CDR3: ATLRALDTTSSYEQY
V: TRBV11-2; CDR3: ASSLRGNYGYT
V: TRBV11-2; CDR3: ASSLDGDEQY
V: TRBV19; CDR3: ASSPDHRGYEQY
V: TRBV19; CDR3: ASSITGTGGSSPLH
V: TRBV6-1; CDR3: ASSEVSVYEQY
V: TRBV15; CDR3: ATSRGLVPYEQY
V: TRBV6-5; CDR3: ASSYAPGGFREQY
V: TRBV6-6; CDR3: ASSYIQEGTGELF
V: TRBV5-4; CDR3: ASSLGPDRLAYEQY
V: TRBV4-1; CDR3: ASSQDGAGAREQF
V: TRBV11-3; CDR3: ASSLGDRVAEAF
V: TRBV19; CDR3: ASSSGGGIIMNTEAF
V: TRBV7-2; CDR3: ASSLNGGGYQETQY
V: TRBV27; CDR3: ASSQVAVSRYEQY
V: TRBV5-1; CDR3: ASSTGQGGNTEAF
V: TRBV10-1; CDR3: ASSEIQGASEQY
V: TRBV21-1; CDR3: ASSKARRGSPPKETQY
V: TRBV7-8; CDR3: ASSLPPSGGSDTQY
V: TRBV18; CDR3: ASSPLVGMRLAGGEKVRYNEQF
V: TRBV5-1; CDR3: ASSELGLALSYEQY
V: TRBV19; CDR3: ASRTGTGAKKTQY
V: TRBV19; CDR3: ASSRQGDTEAF
V: TRBV7-9; CDR3: ASSLGFTLESYNEQF
V: TRBV27; CDR3: ASRGRAGNTIY
V: TRBV27; CDR3: ASSGGLAWETQY
V: TRBV6-2/TRBV6-3; CDR3: ASSLSDRGKY
V: TRBV6-5; CDR3: ASSYSPQGANEKLF
V: TRBV6-6; CDR3: ASSDTYSNQPQH
V: TRBV10-1; CDR3: ASSDTFSGTGIPEAF
V: TRBV18; CDR3: ASSYLDRDYEQY
V: TRBV27; CDR3: ASSLTPPLTGGNQPQH
V: TRBV30; CDR3: AWTPGQALGRTLH
V: TRBV28; CDR3: ASSLSNRNTEAF
V: TRBV15; CDR3: ATSRGPSKETQY
V: TRBV6-5; CDR3: ASSYSGQISYGYT
V: TRBV19; CDR3: ASRPGQAFNQPQH
V: TRBV5-8; CDR3: ASVPSPAGETQY
V: TRBV4-1; CDR3: ASSHPREGPEQF
V: TRBV19; CDR3: ATRGQGVSNQPQH
V: TRBV18; CDR3: ASSPGQGSNQPQH
V: TRBV5-1; CDR3: ASSRDTLMNTGELF
V: TRBV6-6; CDR3: ASRTKYSNQPQH
V: TRBV28; CDR3: ATGLAVSSYEQY